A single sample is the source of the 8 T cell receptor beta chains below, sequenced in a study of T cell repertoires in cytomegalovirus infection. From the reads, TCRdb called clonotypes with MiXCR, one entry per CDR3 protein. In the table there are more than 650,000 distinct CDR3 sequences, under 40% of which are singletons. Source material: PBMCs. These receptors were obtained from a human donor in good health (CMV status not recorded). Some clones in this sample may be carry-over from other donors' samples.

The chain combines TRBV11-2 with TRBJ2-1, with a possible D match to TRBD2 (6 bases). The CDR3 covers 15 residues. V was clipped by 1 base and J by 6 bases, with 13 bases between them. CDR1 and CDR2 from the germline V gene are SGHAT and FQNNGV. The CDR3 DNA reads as TGTGCCAGCAGCTTAGTCGGGAGCGTCCCCAATGAGCAGTTCTTC. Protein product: CASSLVGSVPNEQFF.

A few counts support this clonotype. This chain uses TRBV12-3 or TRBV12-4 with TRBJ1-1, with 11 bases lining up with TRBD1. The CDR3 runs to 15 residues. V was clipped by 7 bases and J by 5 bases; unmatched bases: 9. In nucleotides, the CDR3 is TGTGCCAGCAACCAAGGAGGGACAGGGGGAACTGAAGCTTTCTTT. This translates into CASNQGGTGGTEAFF.

The CDR3 DNA sequence: TGTGCCAGCAGCCGAAGCCTGGGACTAGCGGGAGGAGAGACCCAGTACTTC. It specifies CASSRSLGLAGGETQYF. The chain combines TRBV4-2 with TRBJ2-5; 15 bases line up with TRBD2. Per germline, CDR1 LGHNA and CDR2 YNFKEQ. The CDR3 contains 17 residues. V was pared by 4 bases and J by 4 bases, with 7 bases of the junction left unmatched.

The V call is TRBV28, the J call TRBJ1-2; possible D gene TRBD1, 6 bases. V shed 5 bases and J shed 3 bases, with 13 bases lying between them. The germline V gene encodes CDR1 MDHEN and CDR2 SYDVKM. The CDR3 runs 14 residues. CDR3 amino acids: CASSAYRVYYGYTF. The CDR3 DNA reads TGTGCCAGCAGTGCTTACAGGGTCTACTATGGCTACACCTTC.

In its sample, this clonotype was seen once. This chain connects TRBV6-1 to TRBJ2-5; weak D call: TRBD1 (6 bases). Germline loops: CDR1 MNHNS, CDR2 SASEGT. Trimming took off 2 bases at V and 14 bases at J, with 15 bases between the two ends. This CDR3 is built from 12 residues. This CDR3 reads CASSEQDRYSYF. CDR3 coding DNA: TGTGCCAGCAGTGAACAAGACAGGTACTCCTACTTC.

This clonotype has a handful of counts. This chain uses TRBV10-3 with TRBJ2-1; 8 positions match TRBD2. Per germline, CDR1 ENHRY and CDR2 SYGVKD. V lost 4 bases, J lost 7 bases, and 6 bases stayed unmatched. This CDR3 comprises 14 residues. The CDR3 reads CAISGKAGVNEQFF. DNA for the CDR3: TGTGCCATCAGTGGTAAAGCGGGAGTGAATGAGCAGTTCTTC.

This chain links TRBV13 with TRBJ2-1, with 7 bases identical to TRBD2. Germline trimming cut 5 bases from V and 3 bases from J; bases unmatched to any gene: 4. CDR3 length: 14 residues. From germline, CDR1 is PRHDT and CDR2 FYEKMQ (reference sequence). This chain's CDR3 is CASSSGAGYNEQFF. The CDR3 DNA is TGTGCCAGCAGCAGCGGGGCTGGCTACAATGAGCAGTTCTTC.

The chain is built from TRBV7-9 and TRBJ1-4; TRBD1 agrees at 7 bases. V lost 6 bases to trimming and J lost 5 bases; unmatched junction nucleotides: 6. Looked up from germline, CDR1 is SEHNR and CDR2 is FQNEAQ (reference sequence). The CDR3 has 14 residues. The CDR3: CASRKGQKNEKLFF. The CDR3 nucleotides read TGTGCCAGCAGAAAGGGACAGAAGAATGAAAAACTGTTTTTT. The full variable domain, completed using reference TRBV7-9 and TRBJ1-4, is DTGVSQNPRHKITKRGQNVTFRCDPISEHNRLYWYRQTLGQGPEFLTYFQNEAQLEKSRLLSDRFSAERPKGSFSTLEIQRTEQGDSAMYLCASRKGQKNEKLFFGSGTQLSVL.